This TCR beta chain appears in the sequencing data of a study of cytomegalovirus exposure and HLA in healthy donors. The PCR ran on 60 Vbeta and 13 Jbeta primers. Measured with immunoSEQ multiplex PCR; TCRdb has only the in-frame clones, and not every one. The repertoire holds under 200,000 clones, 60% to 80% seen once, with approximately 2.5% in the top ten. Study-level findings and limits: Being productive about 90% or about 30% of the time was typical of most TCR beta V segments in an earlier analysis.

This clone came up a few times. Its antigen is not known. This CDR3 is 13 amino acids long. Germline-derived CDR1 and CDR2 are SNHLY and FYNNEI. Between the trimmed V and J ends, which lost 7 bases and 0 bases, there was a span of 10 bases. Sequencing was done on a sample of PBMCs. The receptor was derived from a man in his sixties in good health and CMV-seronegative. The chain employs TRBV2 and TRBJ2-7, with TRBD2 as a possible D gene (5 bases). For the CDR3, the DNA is TGTGCCAGCAAAAGGACTTTCTCCTACGAGCAGTACTTC. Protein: CASKRTFSYEQYF.